This TCR beta chain is from a study of blood T cell repertoires in COVID-19 (dated by TCRdb to about 2020). Regarding the study in general: Samples from collaborators originated in the United States, Italy and Spain and spanned both the acute and convalescent phases of COVID-19. The material from the prospective study consisted of cDNA or gDNA derived from T cells, B-cell-depleted T cells, or PBMCs. Deeply sampled blood TCRbeta repertoires from subjects exposed to, actively infected with, or recovered from COVID-19 were included in the dataset. The repertoires were made available in a free public database intended to serve as a resource for research on the immune response to SARS-CoV-2. Samples were obtained from the ongoing ImmuneRACE study (first 160 participants) and from 950 to 1,500 subjects provided by 6 global collaborators. Sample metadata almost always included a de-identified subject ID, COVID-19 status, age in years and sex. Where available, HLA class I and class II types were taken from metadata supplied by the sample provider and were not determined by assay-based typing. Broad study findings and their caveats: How much clinical and demographic metadata was included differed by source and by participant, and the metadata was provided uncurated.

The collaborating institutions used their own protocols to collect whole blood in K2EDTA tubes. For TCRbeta analysis, collaborators shipped samples in one of three forms: frozen whole blood, isolated PBMCs, or DNA extracted from either of those sample types. This clone was detected only once. Which antigen it targets is not known. Base qualities are not recorded, but no much larger clone differs from it by a single base. The CDR3 sequence holds 14 residues, the cysteine and phenylalanine included. This entry keeps only the CDR3 DNA: 42 bases, framed from base 1. After removal of 7 bases from V and 10 bases from J, the junction retains 9 bases not matched to a gene. CDR1 and CDR2 were assigned from the germline V gene as MDHEN and SYDVKM. The immunoSEQ Assay, a bias-controlled multiplex PCR, was used to amplify TCRbeta CDR3 regions from genomic DNA. Concerning the study's data processing: Within the assay, amplification of reference gene primers was used to estimate how many nucleated cells each sample contained. Sequence reads were collapsed and filtered to measure the absolute abundance of every unique TCRbeta CDR3 rearrangement. For each sample, productive Simpson clonality was calculated by taking the square root of Simpson's diversity index across productive rearrangements. TCRdb limited this immuneACCESS table to in-frame rearrangements with V and J called. A share of clones is missing; checked studies link under half to unresolved V genes, and the rest is unexplained. Clone size and V and J calls were adopted from that table, with D and trimming inferred from the DNA. In this sample the table shows about 170,000 clones, 85% to 95% of which occur a single time. The biggest ten clones account for approximately 4.6% of the sample.

The receptor's source is a woman aged 50 to 60 with acute or convalescent COVID-19. This chain joins TRBV28 to TRBJ1-6; 8 bases in the middle match TRBD1. What was sequenced was peripheral blood. The DNA sequence follows: TGTGCCAGCACTATCGACAGGGGAAGATCACCCCTCCACTTT. This sequence encodes CASTIDRGRSPLHF.